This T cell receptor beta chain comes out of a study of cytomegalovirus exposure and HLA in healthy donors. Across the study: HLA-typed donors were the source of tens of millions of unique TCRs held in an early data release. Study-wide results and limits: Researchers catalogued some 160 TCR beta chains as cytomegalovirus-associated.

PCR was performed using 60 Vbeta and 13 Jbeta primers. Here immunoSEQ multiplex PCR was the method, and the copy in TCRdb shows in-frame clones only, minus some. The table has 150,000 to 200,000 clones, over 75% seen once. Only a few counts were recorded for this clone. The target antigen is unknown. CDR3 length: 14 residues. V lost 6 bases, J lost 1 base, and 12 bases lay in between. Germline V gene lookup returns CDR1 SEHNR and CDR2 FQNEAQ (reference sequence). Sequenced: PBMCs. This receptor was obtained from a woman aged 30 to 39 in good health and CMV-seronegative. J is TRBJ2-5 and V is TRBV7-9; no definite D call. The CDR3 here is CASRSVPSQETQYF. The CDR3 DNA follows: TGTGCCAGCAGATCAGTTCCCAGCCAAGAGACCCAGTACTTC.